This entry describes one T cell receptor (beta chain). Trimming left V 8 bases short and J 0 bases short, with 13 bases between. The germline CDR1 and CDR2 sequences are LNHDA and SQIVND (reference sequence). The CDR3 is 14 residues long. The sample belongs to a study of blood T cell repertoires in COVID-19. Per the original methods: For nucleated cells, counts were estimated from reference gene primer amplification. Measured with immunoSEQ multiplex PCR; TCRdb has only the in-frame clones, and not every one. From that table come the V and J calls and clone size; the DNA was used to work out D and trimming. The sample has around 190,000 clones, about 88% seen once.

The source material was peripheral blood. The chain is built from TRBV19 and TRBJ1-1, with D possibly being TRBD1 (6 bases). This sequence originates from a man aged 18-30 years who had recovered from COVID-19. The CDR3 DNA reads as TGTGCCAGTGCCCGAGGGGGTATGAACACTGAAGCTTTCTTT. Its translation: CASARGGMNTEAFF. Supplemented by reference TRBV19 and TRBJ1-1, the full variable domain reads DGGITQSPKYLFRKEGQNVTLSCEQNLNHDAMYWYRQDPGQGLRLIYYSQIVNDFQKGDIAEGYSVSREKKESFPLTVTSAQKNPTAFYLCASARGGMNTEAFFGQGTRLTVV.